This T cell receptor (beta chain) came from a study of cytomegalovirus exposure and HLA in healthy donors. Notes on the study in general: The study flagged 150 to 200 TCR beta chains as cytomegalovirus-associated. Confirmation in vitro established that a few CMV-associated chains were specific for CMV antigens. Prior analysis indicated that the majority of TCR beta V segments exhibited productivity approximately 87% or approximately 30% of the time. Later work found that TCR association rates differed between HLA loci; DRB1 had the most and HLA-C the fewest.

The PCR contained 60 Vbeta and 13 Jbeta primers. The repertoire was sequenced with immunoSEQ multiplex PCR; TCRdb's copy has only in-frame clones and lacks some. The profile shows under 150,000 clones, roughly four fifths of them singletons. The V end lost 0 bases, the J end lost 1 base, and 6 bases lay between the germline ends. The CDR3 extends over 14 amino acids. Germline CDR1 and CDR2: SGHRS and YFSETQ. Concerning this clone: The target antigen is unknown.

The chain joins TRBV5-1 to TRBJ2-3, with D perhaps TRBD2 (6 bases). Sequencing was done on a sample of PBMCs. This clonotype was sampled from a male donor in good health and CMV-seropositive. Here the CDR3 reads CASSLASGTDTQYF. CDR3 in DNA: TGCGCCAGCAGCTTGGCTAGCGGCACAGATACGCAGTATTTT.